This TCR beta chain was retrieved from a study of OX40 agonist ivuxolimab in advanced cancers. About the study: The mean age was approximately 60 years, ranging from 23 to 79, with around four fifths of participants male.

Notes on the study in general: Averaging showed that CD8+ T cells had more expanded clones than CD4+ did. Clonal expansion by week 6 occurred in CD4+ and CD8+ blood T cells (at 0.1 to 3.0 mg/kg).

Concerning this clone: Its matching antigen is unknown.

TCRdb keeps only in-frame clones here, not all; method: immunoSEQ multiplex PCR. The sample consists of over 25,000 clones, about 70% of them appearing once. The CDR3 contains 19 residues. The J segment lost 1 base and the V segment lost 6 bases, leaving 10 bases of the junction unmatched. Per the germline V gene, CDR1 is MNHEY and CDR2 is SMNVEV (reference sequence). Blood sampling was done at baseline, cycle 4 day 1, and cycle 7 day 1. The sequencing here drew on CD4+ or CD8+ T cells sorted from blood, taken in a trial of the OX40 agonist ivuxolimab. This sequence originates from an adult with an advanced solid tumor such as melanoma, head and neck, liver or kidney cancer. V gene TRBV27 combines with J gene TRBJ2-3, with 16 bases fitting TRBD2. The CDR3 loop is CASSPGTSGGAPGTDTQYF. The CDR3 DNA is TGTGCCAGCAGCCCCGGGACTAGCGGGGGGGCCCCCGGCACAGATACGCAGTATTTT.